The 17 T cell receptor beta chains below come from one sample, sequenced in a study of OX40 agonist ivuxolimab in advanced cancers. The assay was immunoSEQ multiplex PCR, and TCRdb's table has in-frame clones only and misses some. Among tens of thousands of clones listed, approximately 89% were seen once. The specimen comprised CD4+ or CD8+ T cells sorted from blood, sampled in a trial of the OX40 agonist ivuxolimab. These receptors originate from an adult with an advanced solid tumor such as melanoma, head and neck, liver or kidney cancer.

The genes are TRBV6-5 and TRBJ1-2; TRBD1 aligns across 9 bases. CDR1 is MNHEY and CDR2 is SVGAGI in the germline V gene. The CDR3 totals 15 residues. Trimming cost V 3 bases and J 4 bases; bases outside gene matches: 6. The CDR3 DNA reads TGTGCCAGCAGTTATCCCGGGACAGGGACCTATGGCTACACCTTC. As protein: CASSYPGTGTYGYTF.

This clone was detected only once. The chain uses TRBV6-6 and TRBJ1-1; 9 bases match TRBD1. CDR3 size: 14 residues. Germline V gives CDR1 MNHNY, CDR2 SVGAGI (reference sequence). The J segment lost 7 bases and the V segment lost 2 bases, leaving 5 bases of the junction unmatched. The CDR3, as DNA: TGTGCCAGCAGTTACAAGGGACAGGGATATGAAGCTTTCTTT. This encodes CASSYKGQGYEAFF.

The chain's CDR3 is CASSQPTEKLFF. CDR3 bases: TGTGCCAGCAGCCAGCCAACCGAAAAACTGTTTTTT. J is TRBJ1-4 and V is TRBV16; D not resolved. The V gene's germline CDR1 is KGHSY and CDR2 FQNENV. The CDR3 loop spans 12 amino acids. Trimming pared 3 bases from V and 8 bases from J, leaving 7 bases between.

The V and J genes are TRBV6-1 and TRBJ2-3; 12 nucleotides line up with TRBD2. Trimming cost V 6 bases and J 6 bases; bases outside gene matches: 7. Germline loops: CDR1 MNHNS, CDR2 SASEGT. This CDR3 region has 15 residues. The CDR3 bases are TGTGCCAGCAGGGGTTGGACTAGCGGGGCGGATACGCAGTATTTT. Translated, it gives CASRGWTSGADTQYF.

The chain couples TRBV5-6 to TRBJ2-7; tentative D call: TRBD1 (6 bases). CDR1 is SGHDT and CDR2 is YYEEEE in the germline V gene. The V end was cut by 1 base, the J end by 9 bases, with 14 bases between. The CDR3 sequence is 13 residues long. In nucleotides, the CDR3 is TGTGCCAGCAGCTTGCCAGGGGATAAGGGGCAGTACTTC. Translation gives CASSLPGDKGQYF.

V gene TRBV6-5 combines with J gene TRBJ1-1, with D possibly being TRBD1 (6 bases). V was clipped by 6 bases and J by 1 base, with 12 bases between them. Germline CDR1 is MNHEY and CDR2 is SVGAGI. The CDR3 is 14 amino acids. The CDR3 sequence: CASRTGTKNTEAFF. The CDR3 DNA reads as TGTGCCAGCAGGACCGGGACAAAGAACACTGAAGCTTTCTTT.

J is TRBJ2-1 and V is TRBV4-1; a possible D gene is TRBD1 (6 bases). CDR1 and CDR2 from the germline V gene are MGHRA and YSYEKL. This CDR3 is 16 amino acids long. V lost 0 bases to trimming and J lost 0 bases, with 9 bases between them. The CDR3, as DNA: TGCGCCAGCAGCCAAGATAGAGGGGGCTCCTACAATGAGCAGTTCTTC. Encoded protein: CASSQDRGGSYNEQFF.

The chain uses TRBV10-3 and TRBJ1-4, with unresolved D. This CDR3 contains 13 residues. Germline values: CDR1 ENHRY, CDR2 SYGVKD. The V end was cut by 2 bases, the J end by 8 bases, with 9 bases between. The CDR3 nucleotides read TGTGCCATCAGTGAGGTTGTCAAGGAAAAACTGTTTTTT. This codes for CAISEVVKEKLFF.

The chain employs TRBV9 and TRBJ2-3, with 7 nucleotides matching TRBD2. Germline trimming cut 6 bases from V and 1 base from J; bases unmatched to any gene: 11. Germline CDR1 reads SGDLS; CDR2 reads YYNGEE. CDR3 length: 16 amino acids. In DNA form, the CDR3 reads TGTGCCAGCACGGGAGGCCCCAATTTTGGCACAGATACGCAGTATTTT. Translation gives CASTGGPNFGTDTQYF. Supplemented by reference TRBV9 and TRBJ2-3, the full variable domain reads DSGVTQTPKHLITATGQRVTLRCSPRSGDLSVYWYQQSLDQGLQFLIQYYNGEERAKGNILERFSAQQFPDLHSELNLSSLELGDSALYFCASTGGPNFGTDTQYFGPGTRLTVL.

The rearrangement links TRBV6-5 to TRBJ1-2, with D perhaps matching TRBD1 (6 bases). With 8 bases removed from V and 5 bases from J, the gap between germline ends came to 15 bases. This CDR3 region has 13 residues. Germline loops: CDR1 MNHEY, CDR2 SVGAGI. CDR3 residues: CASRTADLYGYTF. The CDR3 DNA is TGTGCCAGCCGGACAGCTGACTTGTATGGCTACACCTTC.

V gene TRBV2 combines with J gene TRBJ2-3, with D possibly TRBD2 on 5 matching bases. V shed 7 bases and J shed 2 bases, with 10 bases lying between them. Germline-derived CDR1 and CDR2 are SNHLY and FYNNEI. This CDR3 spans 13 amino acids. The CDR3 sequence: CASKRDNTDTQYF. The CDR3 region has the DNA TGTGCCAGCAAACGGGATAACACAGATACGCAGTATTTT. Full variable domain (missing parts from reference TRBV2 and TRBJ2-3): EPEVTQTPSHQVTQMGQEVILRCVPISNHLYFYWYRQILGQKVEFLVSFYNNEISEKSEIFDDQFSVERPDGSNFTLKIRSTKLEDSAMYFCASKRDNTDTQYFGPGTRLTVL.

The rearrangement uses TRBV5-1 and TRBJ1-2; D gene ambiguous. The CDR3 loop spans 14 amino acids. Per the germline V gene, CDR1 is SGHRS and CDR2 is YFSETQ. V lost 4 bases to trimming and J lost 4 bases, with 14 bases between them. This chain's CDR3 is CASSTGGSGYGYTF. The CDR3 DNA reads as TGCGCCAGCAGCACCGGCGGATCGGGCTATGGCTACACCTTC.

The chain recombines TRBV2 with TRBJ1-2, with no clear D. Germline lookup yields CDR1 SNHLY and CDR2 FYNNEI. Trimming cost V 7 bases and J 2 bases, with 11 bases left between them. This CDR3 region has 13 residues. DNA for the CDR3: TGTGCCAGCATATTCGGGAGCAACTATGGCTACACCTTC. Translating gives CASIFGSNYGYTF.

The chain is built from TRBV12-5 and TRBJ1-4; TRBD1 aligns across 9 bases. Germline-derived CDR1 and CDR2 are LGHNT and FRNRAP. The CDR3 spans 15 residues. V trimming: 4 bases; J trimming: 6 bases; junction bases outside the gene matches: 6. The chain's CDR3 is CASGSDRGLYEKLFF. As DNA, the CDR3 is TGTGCTAGTGGTTCGGACAGGGGTTTATATGAAAAACTGTTTTTT.

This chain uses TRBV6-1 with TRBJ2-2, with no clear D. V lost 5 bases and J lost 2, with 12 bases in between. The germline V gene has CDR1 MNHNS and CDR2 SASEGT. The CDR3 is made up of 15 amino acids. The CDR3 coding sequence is TGTGCCAGCAGTTGGTCAGGAACTAACACCGGGGAGCTGTTTTTT. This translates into CASSWSGTNTGELFF.

CDR3 residues: CASGGQSVGTQYF. CDR3 DNA sequence: TGTGCCAGCGGAGGACAGTCCGTGGGGACCCAGTACTTC. J is TRBJ2-5 and V is TRBV2; tentative D call: TRBD1 (6 bases). Germline CDR1 reads SNHLY; CDR2 reads FYNNEI. The CDR3 sequence is 13 residues long. Trimming took off 8 bases at V and 7 bases at J, with 17 bases between the two ends.

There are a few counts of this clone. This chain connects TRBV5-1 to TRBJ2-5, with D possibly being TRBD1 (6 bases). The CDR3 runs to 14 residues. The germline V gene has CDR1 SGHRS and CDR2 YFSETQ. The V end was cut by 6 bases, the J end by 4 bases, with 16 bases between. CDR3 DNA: TGCGCCAGCACCAGGGACACCGCCAGAGAGACCCAGTACTTC. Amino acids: CASTRDTARETQYF.